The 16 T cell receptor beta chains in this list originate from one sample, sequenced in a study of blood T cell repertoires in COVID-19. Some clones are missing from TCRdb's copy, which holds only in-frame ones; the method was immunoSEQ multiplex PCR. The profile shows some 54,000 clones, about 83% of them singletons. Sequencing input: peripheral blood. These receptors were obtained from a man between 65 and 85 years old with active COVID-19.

DNA for the CDR3: TGTGCCAGCAGCTGGACAGTAAACACCGGGGAGCTGTTTTTT. This codes for CASSWTVNTGELFF. This rearrangement joins TRBV5-4 to TRBJ2-2; D is perhaps TRBD1 (6 bases). This CDR3 has 14 residues. Germline CDR1 reads SGHNT; CDR2 reads YYREEE (reference sequence). The V end was cut by 3 bases, the J end by 2 bases, with 8 bases between.

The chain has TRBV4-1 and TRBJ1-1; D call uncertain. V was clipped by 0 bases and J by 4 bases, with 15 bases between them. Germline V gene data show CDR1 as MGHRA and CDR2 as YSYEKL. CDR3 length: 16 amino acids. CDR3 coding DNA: TGCGCCAGCAGCCAAGATGAGGGTATGGCCGCCACTGAAGCTTTCTTT. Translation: CASSQDEGMAATEAFF.

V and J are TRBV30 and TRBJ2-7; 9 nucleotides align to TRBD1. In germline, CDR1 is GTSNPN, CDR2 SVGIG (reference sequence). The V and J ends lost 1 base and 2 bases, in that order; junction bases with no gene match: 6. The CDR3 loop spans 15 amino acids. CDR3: CAWSETGGQAYEQYF. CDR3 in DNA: TGTGCCTGGAGTGAGACAGGGGGTCAAGCCTACGAGCAGTACTTC.

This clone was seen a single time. Here the CDR3 DNA reads TGTGCCAGCAGCTTAGGGAGACTAGTGGGCAATGAGCAGTTCTTC. Protein: CASSLGRLVGNEQFF. The chain employs TRBV7-2 and TRBJ2-1; TRBD2 might be the D (6 bases). The germline V gene has CDR1 SGHTA and CDR2 FQGNSA. The germline V and J ends were trimmed by 1 base and 6 bases, with 13 bases remaining between them. This CDR3 is built from 15 residues. Combining the CDR3 with reference TRBV7-2 and TRBJ2-1 gives the whole variable domain GAGVSQSPSNKVTEKGKDVELRCDPISGHTALYWYRQSLGQGLEFLIYFQGNSAPDKSGLPSDRFSAERTGGSVSTLTIQRTQQEDSAVYLCASSLGRLVGNEQFFGPGTRLTVL.

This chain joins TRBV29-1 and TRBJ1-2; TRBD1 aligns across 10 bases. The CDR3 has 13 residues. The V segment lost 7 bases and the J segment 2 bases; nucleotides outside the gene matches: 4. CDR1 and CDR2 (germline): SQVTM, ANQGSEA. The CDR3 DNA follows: TGCAGCGCCCCGGGACAGGGGAACTATGGCTACACCTTC. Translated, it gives CSAPGQGNYGYTF.

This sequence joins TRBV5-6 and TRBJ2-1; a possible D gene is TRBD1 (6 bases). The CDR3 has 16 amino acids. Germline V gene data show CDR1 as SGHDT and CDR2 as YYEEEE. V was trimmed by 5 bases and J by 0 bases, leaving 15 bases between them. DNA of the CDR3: TGTGCCAGCAGTCGAACAGGGACGAGCTCCTACAATGAGCAGTTCTTC. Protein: CASSRTGTSSYNEQFF.

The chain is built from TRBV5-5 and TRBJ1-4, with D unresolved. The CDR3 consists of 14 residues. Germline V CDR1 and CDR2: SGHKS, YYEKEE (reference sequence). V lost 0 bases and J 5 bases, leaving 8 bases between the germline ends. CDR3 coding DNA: TGTGCCAGCAGCTTGGGTGGGAGAAATGAAAAACTGTTTTTT. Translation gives CASSLGGRNEKLFF.

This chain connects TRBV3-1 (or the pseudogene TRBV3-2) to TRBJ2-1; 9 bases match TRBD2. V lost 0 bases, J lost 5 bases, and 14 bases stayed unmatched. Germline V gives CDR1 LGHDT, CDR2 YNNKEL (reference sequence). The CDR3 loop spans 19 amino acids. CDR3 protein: CASSQDGRGGGLRDNEQFF. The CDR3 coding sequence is TGTGCCAGCAGCCAAGATGGGCGGGGGGGCGGTCTCAGGGACAATGAGCAGTTCTTC.

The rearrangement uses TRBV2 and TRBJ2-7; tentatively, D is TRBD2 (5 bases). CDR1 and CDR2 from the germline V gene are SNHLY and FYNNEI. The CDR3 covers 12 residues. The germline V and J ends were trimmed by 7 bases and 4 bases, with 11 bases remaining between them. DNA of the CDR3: TGTGCCAGCACAATTGGAGGATACGAGCAGTACTTC. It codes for CASTIGGYEQYF.

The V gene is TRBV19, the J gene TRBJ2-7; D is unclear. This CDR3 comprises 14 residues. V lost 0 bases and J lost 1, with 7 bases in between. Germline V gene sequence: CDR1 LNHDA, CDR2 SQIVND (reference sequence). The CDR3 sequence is CASSIDLRSYEQYF. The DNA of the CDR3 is TGTGCCAGTAGTATAGATCTAAGATCCTACGAGCAGTACTTC.

CDR3 sequence: CASSQVGGSKNIQYF. The CDR3 DNA sequence: TGTGCCAGCAGCCAAGTCGGCGGGTCCAAAAACATTCAGTACTTC. The rearrangement joins TRBV3-1 (or the pseudogene TRBV3-2) to TRBJ2-4; D possibly corresponds to TRBD2 (5 bases). Between the trimmed V and J ends, which lost 1 base and 2 bases, there was a span of 9 bases. This CDR3 has 15 amino acids. The V gene's germline CDR1 is LGHDT and CDR2 YNNKEL (reference sequence).

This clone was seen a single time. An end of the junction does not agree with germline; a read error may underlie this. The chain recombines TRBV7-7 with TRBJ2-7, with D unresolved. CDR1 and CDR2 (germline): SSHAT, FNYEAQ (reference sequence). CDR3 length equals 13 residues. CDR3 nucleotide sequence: TGTGCTAGCAGCCCCGACTCGAGTAGCGAGCAGTACTTC. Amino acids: CASSPDSSSEQYF.

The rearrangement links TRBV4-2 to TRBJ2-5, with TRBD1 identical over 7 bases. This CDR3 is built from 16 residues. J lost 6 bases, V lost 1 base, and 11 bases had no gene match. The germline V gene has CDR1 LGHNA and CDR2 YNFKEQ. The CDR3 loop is CASSQARQGNTQTQYF. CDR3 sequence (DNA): TGTGCCAGCAGCCAAGCCCGACAGGGTAATACGCAGACCCAGTACTTC.

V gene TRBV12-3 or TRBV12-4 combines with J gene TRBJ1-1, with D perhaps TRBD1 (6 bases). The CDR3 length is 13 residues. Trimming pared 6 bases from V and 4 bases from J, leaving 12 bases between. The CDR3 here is CASSSGVGTEAFF. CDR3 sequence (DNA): TGTGCCAGCAGCTCAGGGGTGGGCACTGAAGCTTTCTTT.

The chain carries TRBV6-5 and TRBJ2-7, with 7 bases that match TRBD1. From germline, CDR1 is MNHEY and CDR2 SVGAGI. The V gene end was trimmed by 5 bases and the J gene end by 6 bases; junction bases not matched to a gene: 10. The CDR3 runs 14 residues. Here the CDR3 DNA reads TGTGCCAGCAGTCCAGGGACAGTCCTCCTCGAGCAGTACTTC. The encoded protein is CASSPGTVLLEQYF.

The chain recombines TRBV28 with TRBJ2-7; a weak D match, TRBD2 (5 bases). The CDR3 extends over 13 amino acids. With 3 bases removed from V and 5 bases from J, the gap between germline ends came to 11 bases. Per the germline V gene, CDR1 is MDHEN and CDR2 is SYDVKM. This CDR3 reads CASSFSGIHEQYF. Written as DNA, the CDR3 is TGTGCCAGCAGTTTCTCGGGAATCCACGAGCAGTACTTC.